This T cell receptor beta chain was identified in a study of blood T cells in healthy people across ages. It was about 9.4 milliliters of peripheral blood that were drawn from each donor. It was with a sample-barcoded 5' primer and a J-beta primer mix that a second PCR of roughly 7 to 11 cycles was run. TCRdb re-derived calls from the 5' RACE reads in MiXCR, one entry per CDR3 protein. Of 650,000 to 1,000,000 distinct CDR3 sequences detected, about 47% appear once; the ten largest clones hold 15% to 20%. A remark on this clonotype: Antigen unknown.

Findings of the study overall: Versus aged donors, long-lived donors had higher diversity and more naive CD4+ cells.

This clonotype was sampled from an elderly man in good health. Sequenced input: blood.

DNA of the CDR3: TGTGCCAGCAGCCTTCTTCGGACAGGCCGATCCTACAATGAGCAGTTCTTC. Its protein is CASSLLRTGRSYNEQFF. V and J are TRBV21-1 and TRBJ2-1; the DNA was not used to check the table's D call, TRBD1. TRBV21-1 is noted as a pseudogene. CDR3 size: 17 residues.